This TCR beta chain appears in the sequencing data of a study of T cell responses to AZD1222 COVID-19 vaccine. Study-level points and caveats: The sample set comprised mostly white British donors with more females, and clonal diversity was possibly underestimated. Variant regions that are unmutated are reportedly the target of nearly half of spike-specific TCRs.

In the case of this clone: Its antigen is as yet unknown.

The data were produced by immunoSEQ multiplex PCR, yet TCRdb's version contains in-frame clones alone and is incomplete. The sample includes 150,000 or so clones, 90% of them seen just once. Germline V gene sequence: CDR1 LNHDA, CDR2 SQIVND (reference sequence). Trimming left V 5 bases short and J 0 bases short, with 11 bases between. The CDR3 contains 15 residues. The chain has TRBV19 and TRBJ1-5; maybe TRBD1 (5 bases). The specimen comprised peripheral blood, sampled on day 0 of AZD1222 vaccination. The clonotype was recovered from an adult in good health. DNA of the CDR3: TGTGCCAGTAGTGATGAGGGGTATAGCAATCAGCCCCAGCATTTT. Amino acid sequence: CASSDEGYSNQPQHF.